This T cell receptor beta chain was documented in a study of blood T cell repertoires in COVID-19. Overall study context: Researchers got acute and convalescent COVID-19 samples from the United States, Italy and Spain. PBMCs, B-cell-depleted T cells, or T cells were the source of the cDNA or gDNA that made up the material.

This CDR3 comprises 17 residues. Per the authors' pipeline: Amplified reference gene primers provided the basis for estimating nucleated cell counts. Measured with immunoSEQ multiplex PCR; TCRdb has only the in-frame clones, and not every one. The V and J calls and clone size were taken over from that table, and D and trimming were inferred from the DNA. The table shows over 130,000 clones, with 65% to 85% occurring only once. Patients in Seattle were enrolled during active infection, then followed longitudinally. This clonotype was sampled from a man younger than 45 with COVID-19, enrolled during active disease. The genes are TRBV21-1 and TRBJ2-3; the table's D call of TRBD2 was not tested on the DNA. TRBV21-1 is designated a pseudogene. The sequenced sample was peripheral blood. In DNA, the CDR3 is TGTGCCAGCCTCGCACCACTGGCAGCGGGAGGGCCAGATACGCAGTATTTT. It encodes CASLAPLAAGGPDTQYF.